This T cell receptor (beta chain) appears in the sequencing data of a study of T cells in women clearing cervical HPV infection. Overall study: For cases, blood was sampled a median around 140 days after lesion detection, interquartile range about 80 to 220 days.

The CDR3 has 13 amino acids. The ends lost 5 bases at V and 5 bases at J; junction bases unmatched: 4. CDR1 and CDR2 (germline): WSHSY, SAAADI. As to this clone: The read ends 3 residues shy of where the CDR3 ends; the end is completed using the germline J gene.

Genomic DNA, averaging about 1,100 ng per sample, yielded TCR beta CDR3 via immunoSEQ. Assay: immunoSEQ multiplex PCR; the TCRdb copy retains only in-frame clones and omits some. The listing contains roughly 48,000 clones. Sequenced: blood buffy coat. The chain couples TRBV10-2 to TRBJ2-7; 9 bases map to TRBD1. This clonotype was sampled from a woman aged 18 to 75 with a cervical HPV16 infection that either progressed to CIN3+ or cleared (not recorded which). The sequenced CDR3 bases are TGCGCCAGCAGTTTACAGGGGGCGGACGAG. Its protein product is CASSLQGADE. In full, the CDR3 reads CASSLQGADEQYF.